A selection of T cell receptor beta chains follows, all from one sample in a study of cytomegalovirus exposure and HLA in healthy donors. TCRdb's table, derived via immunoSEQ multiplex PCR, lists solely in-frame clones and lacks some. Of 150,000 to 200,000 clones listed, over 75% were seen once; the top ten hold over 2.5%. The sample was PBMCs. Every receptor here comes from a female donor in good health and CMV-seronegative. Both conserved end residues are part of each CDR3. D genes are given only for firm matches. Where a row states a size, it is once, few, many or the class of an expanded clone; other rows omit it.

d_call	v_call	j_call	clone_size	cdr3_aa	cdr3_nt
NA	TRBV5-1	TRBJ2-1	NA	CASSPAGRLSYNEQFF	TGCGCCAGCAGCCCCGCCGGCAGACTCTCCTACAATGAGCAGTTCTTC
TRBD1	TRBV7-6	TRBJ2-7	few	CASSSLPGQGIGEQYF	TGTGCCAGCAGCTCCCTACCGGGACAGGGTATAGGTGAGCAGTACTTC
TRBD2	TRBV6-5	TRBJ2-2	NA	CATFPGGNTGELFF	TGTGCCACCTTCCCGGGGGGGAACACCGGGGAGCTGTTTTTT
TRBD1	TRBV7-9	TRBJ2-2	NA	CASSLRTGGHGELFF	TGTGCCAGCAGCTTGAGGACAGGGGGCCACGGGGAGCTGTTTTTT
TRBD1	TRBV2	TRBJ1-4	NA	CASSERQGATNEKLFF	TGTGCCAGCAGTGAACGACAGGGGGCAACTAATGAAAAACTGTTTTTT
NA	TRBV5-5	TRBJ2-2	NA	CASSLGSLYAGELFF	TGTGCCAGCAGCTTGGGTAGCTTGTACGCCGGGGAGCTGTTTTTT
NA	TRBV5-1	TRBJ1-6	NA	CASSGRTSSYNSPLHF	TGCGCCAGCAGCGGCCGGACTAGCTCCTATAATTCACCCCTCCACTTT
NA	TRBV9	TRBJ2-2	NA	CASSSSGLGNTGELFF	TGTGCCAGCAGCTCCTCAGGGTTGGGGAACACCGGGGAGCTGTTTTTT
NA	TRBV5-1	TRBJ1-1	few	CASSTGHPNTEAFF	TGCGCCAGCAGCACGGGACACCCGAACACTGAAGCTTTCTTT
TRBD2	TRBV9	TRBJ2-1	few	CASSWGGGASNEQFF	TGTGCCAGCAGTTGGGGCGGGGGGGCCTCCAATGAGCAGTTCTTC
NA	TRBV15	TRBJ2-7	few	CATSRGGMVYEQYF	TGTGCCACCAGCAGAGGCGGAATGGTGTACGAGCAGTACTTC
TRBD1	TRBV28	TRBJ1-5	NA	CASFQTGNQPQHF	TGTGCCAGCTTCCAGACAGGGAACCAGCCCCAGCATTTT
TRBD1	TRBV7-3	TRBJ2-1	NA	CASSLGQVSYNEQFF	TGTGCCAGCAGCTTAGGACAGGTTTCCTACAATGAGCAGTTCTTC
TRBD1	TRBV28	TRBJ1-5	NA	CASSLGGQVAGLPQHF	TGTGCCAGCAGTTTAGGGGGACAGGTCGCGGGTTTGCCCCAGCATTTT
NA	TRBV9	TRBJ2-2	NA	CASSVQGANTGELFF	TGTGCCAGCAGCGTTCAAGGGGCGAACACCGGGGAGCTGTTTTTT
TRBD2	TRBV28	TRBJ2-7	NA	CASGRDSYEQYF	TGTGCCAGCGGGAGGGACTCCTACGAGCAGTACTTC
NA	TRBV5-1	TRBJ1-4	NA	CASSGRTATANEKLFF	TGCGCCAGCAGCGGCCGGACAGCCACAGCTAATGAAAAACTGTTTTTT
TRBD1	TRBV7-9	TRBJ2-2	NA	CASSAGTGVTGELFF	TGTGCCAGCAGCGCCGGGACAGGGGTGACCGGGGAGCTGTTTTTT
NA	TRBV30	TRBJ1-4	NA	CAWGRQAANEKLFF	TGTGCCTGGGGTAGACAGGCGGCTAATGAAAAACTGTTTTTT
TRBD2	TRBV29-1	TRBJ2-3	NA	CSVISGRADTQYF	TGCAGCGTTATTAGCGGGAGAGCAGATACGCAGTATTTT
TRBD1	TRBV19	TRBJ2-7	NA	CASTIGLGTGNEQYF	TGTGCCAGTACCATAGGTCTGGGGACAGGGAACGAGCAGTACTTC
NA	TRBV11-3	TRBJ2-7	NA	CASSKETGLPYEQYF	TGTGCCAGCAGCAAAGAGACAGGCCTCCCCTACGAGCAGTACTTC
NA	TRBV2	TRBJ2-1	NA	CASSEVREGGQSEQFF	TGTGCCAGCAGTGAAGTGAGGGAGGGGGGCCAAAGTGAGCAGTTCTTC
NA	TRBV9	TRBJ2-3	NA	CASSVVSGEIDTQYF	TGTGCCAGCAGCGTAGTTTCGGGAGAAATAGATACGCAGTATTTT
NA	TRBV9	TRBJ1-6	NA	CASSARGDYNSPLHF	TGTGCCAGCAGCGCCAGGGGCGATTATAATTCACCCCTCCACTTT
TRBD2	TRBV29-1	TRBJ2-3	NA	CSVLAGETDTQYF	TGCAGCGTACTAGCGGGGGAGACAGATACGCAGTATTTT
TRBD1	TRBV28	TRBJ2-7	NA	CASMIRQGSYEQYF	TGTGCCAGCATGATTAGACAGGGGTCCTACGAGCAGTACTTC
NA	TRBV21-1	TRBJ2-1	NA	CASSPRDSSYNEQFF	TGTGCCAGCAGCCCCCGGGACAGCTCCTACAATGAGCAGTTCTTC
TRBD1	TRBV19	TRBJ1-1	NA	CASSYGQGFEAFF	TGTGCCAGTAGTTACGGACAGGGGTTTGAAGCTTTCTTT
NA	TRBV19	TRBJ2-3	NA	CASNNLTGIAQYF	TGTGCCAGTAATAACCTCACAGGGATCGCGCAGTATTTT
NA	TRBV27	TRBJ1-1	NA	CASSLIGGAQDTEAFF	TGTGCCAGCAGTTTAATAGGGGGAGCACAGGACACTGAAGCTTTCTTT
TRBD1	TRBV9	TRBJ1-2	NA	CASSGDRGRKNYGYTF	TGTGCCAGCAGCGGAGACAGGGGGCGAAAAAACTATGGCTACACCTTC
NA	TRBV9	TRBJ2-7	few	CASSRREGYEQYF	TGTGCCAGCAGCAGGAGGGAAGGCTACGAGCAGTACTTC
NA	TRBV18	TRBJ2-7	NA	CASSLESSYEQYF	TGTGCCAGCTCACTAGAGAGCTCCTACGAGCAGTACTTC